A selection of T cell receptor beta chains follows, all from one sample in a study of cytomegalovirus exposure and HLA in healthy donors. The method was immunoSEQ multiplex PCR; TCRdb's version includes in-frame clones alone and lacks a portion of them. The repertoire holds around 170,000 clones, more than 70% seen once, with 2.5% to 3.5% in the top ten. The sample consisted of PBMCs. The receptors derive from a man between 18 and 29 years old in good health and CMV-seronegative. CDR3s include the opening cysteine and the closing phenylalanine or tryptophan. The order of the fields is D gene, V gene, J gene, clone size, CDR3 protein, CDR3 DNA. The D gene is left open where the match is weak. For some rows the clone size is stated as once, few or many, or as a class when expanded; others skip it.

d_call: TRBD1
v_call: TRBV7-2
j_call: TRBJ2-5
clone_size: -
cdr3_aa: CASSPRTGADGETQYF
cdr3_nt: TGTGCCAGCAGCCCAAGGACAGGGGCCGATGGGGAGACCCAGTACTTC

d_call: TRBD1
v_call: TRBV27
j_call: TRBJ2-2
clone_size: -
cdr3_aa: CASGDRAQSNTGELFF
cdr3_nt: TGTGCCAGCGGGGACAGGGCACAGTCCAACACCGGGGAGCTGTTTTTT

d_call: -
v_call: TRBV13
j_call: TRBJ2-5
clone_size: -
cdr3_aa: CASSLVGLIETQYF
cdr3_nt: TGTGCCAGCAGCTTAGTGGGGCTCATAGAGACCCAGTACTTC

d_call: -
v_call: TRBV6-5
j_call: TRBJ1-2
clone_size: few
cdr3_aa: CASRNGQNYGYTF
cdr3_nt: TGTGCCAGCAGGAACGGACAGAACTATGGCTACACCTTC

d_call: -
v_call: TRBV5-6
j_call: TRBJ2-3
clone_size: -
cdr3_aa: CASSLEHRTDTQYF
cdr3_nt: TGTGCCAGCAGCTTGGAACACCGCACAGATACGCAGTATTTT

d_call: TRBD1
v_call: TRBV29-1
j_call: TRBJ2-2
clone_size: -
cdr3_aa: CSVAWDRPTGELFF
cdr3_nt: TGCAGCGTTGCTTGGGACAGGCCTACCGGGGAGCTGTTTTTT

d_call: -
v_call: TRBV4-1
j_call: TRBJ1-6
clone_size: -
cdr3_aa: CASSQGIRIGGSPLHF
cdr3_nt: TGCGCCAGCAGTCAGGGGATTCGCATTGGGGGTTCACCCCTCCACTTT

d_call: -
v_call: TRBV19
j_call: TRBJ1-2
clone_size: -
cdr3_aa: CASSTDVTGRGYGYTF
cdr3_nt: TGTGCCAGTAGTACCGACGTTACGGGCAGGGGCTATGGCTACACCTTC

d_call: -
v_call: TRBV21-1
j_call: TRBJ2-5
clone_size: -
cdr3_aa: CASSNLAGGPGETQYF
cdr3_nt: TGTGCCAGCAGCAACCTAGCGGGAGGGCCGGGGGAGACCCAGTACTTC

d_call: -
v_call: TRBV7-6
j_call: TRBJ2-5
clone_size: once
cdr3_aa: CASSLAVKRTETQYF
cdr3_nt: TGTGCCAGCAGCTTAGCCGTTAAGCGGACGGAGACCCAGTACTTC

d_call: -
v_call: TRBV5-4
j_call: TRBJ2-5
clone_size: many
cdr3_aa: CASSFDMEETQYF
cdr3_nt: TGTGCCAGCAGCTTTGACATGGAAGAGACCCAGTACTTC

d_call: -
v_call: TRBV27
j_call: TRBJ2-1
clone_size: -
cdr3_aa: CASSSLEYNEQFF
cdr3_nt: TGTGCCAGCAGTTCCCTAGAATACAATGAGCAGTTCTTC

d_call: -
v_call: TRBV6-1
j_call: TRBJ1-2
clone_size: once
cdr3_aa: CASSEAGTTNYGYTF
cdr3_nt: TGTGCCAGCAGTGAAGCCGGGACAACTAACTATGGCTACACCTTC

d_call: -
v_call: TRBV1
j_call: TRBJ1-1
clone_size: -
cdr3_aa: CTSSQAPSGTVDTEAFF
cdr3_nt: TGCACCAGCAGCCAAGCCCCTTCAGGGACAGTGGATACTGAAGCTTTCTTT

d_call: -
v_call: TRBV4-1
j_call: TRBJ2-5
clone_size: -
cdr3_aa: CASSQPPPGMTQYF
cdr3_nt: TGCGCCAGCAGCCAACCCCCCCCGGGGATGACCCAGTACTTC

d_call: TRBD1
v_call: TRBV6-5
j_call: TRBJ1-2
clone_size: few
cdr3_aa: CASSSLTGGSYGYTF
cdr3_nt: TGTGCCAGCAGTTCCCTAACAGGGGGCAGCTATGGCTACACCTTC

d_call: TRBD1
v_call: TRBV5-1
j_call: TRBJ2-3
clone_size: -
cdr3_aa: CASSEGTGSTTDTQYF
cdr3_nt: TGCGCCAGCAGCGAGGGGACAGGGAGTACAACGGATACGCAGTATTTT

d_call: -
v_call: TRBV2
j_call: TRBJ1-1
clone_size: few
cdr3_aa: CASHRVAEAFF
cdr3_nt: TGTGCCAGTCATCGGGTCGCTGAAGCTTTCTTT

d_call: -
v_call: TRBV19
j_call: TRBJ1-1
clone_size: -
cdr3_aa: CASSSSRGSKTEAFF
cdr3_nt: TGTGCCAGTAGCTCCTCGAGGGGGAGCAAAACTGAAGCTTTCTTT

d_call: TRBD2
v_call: TRBV5-1
j_call: TRBJ2-5
clone_size: -
cdr3_aa: CASSLAPKTSGGQETQYF
cdr3_nt: TGCGCCAGCAGCTTGGCCCCTAAGACTAGCGGGGGGCAAGAGACCCAGTACTTC

d_call: TRBD1
v_call: TRBV11-1
j_call: TRBJ1-2
clone_size: -
cdr3_aa: CASSLPGQENYGYTF
cdr3_nt: TGTGCCAGCAGCTTGCCCGGACAGGAGAACTATGGCTACACCTTC

d_call: -
v_call: TRBV19
j_call: TRBJ2-1
clone_size: -
cdr3_aa: CASSMLTRGYNEQFF
cdr3_nt: TGTGCCAGTAGTATGCTGACTAGAGGTTACAATGAGCAGTTCTTC

d_call: -
v_call: TRBV27
j_call: TRBJ1-2
clone_size: -
cdr3_aa: CASSLLPLTGSYGYTF
cdr3_nt: TGTGCCAGCAGTTTACTGCCCCTTACAGGCTCCTATGGCTACACCTTC

d_call: -
v_call: TRBV10-1
j_call: TRBJ2-1
clone_size: -
cdr3_aa: CASSGGATNTHEQFF
cdr3_nt: TGCGCCAGCAGTGGTGGGGCAACGAACACCCATGAGCAGTTCTTC

d_call: -
v_call: TRBV11-2
j_call: TRBJ2-3
clone_size: -
cdr3_aa: CASSPPGADTQYF
cdr3_nt: TGTGCCAGCAGCCCTCCAGGGGCAGATACGCAGTATTTT

d_call: TRBD2
v_call: TRBV2
j_call: TRBJ2-5
clone_size: -
cdr3_aa: CASSERIAGGSQETQYF
cdr3_nt: TGTGCCAGCAGTGAAAGGATAGCGGGGGGGTCACAAGAGACCCAGTACTTC

d_call: TRBD2
v_call: TRBV7-8
j_call: TRBJ2-7
clone_size: -
cdr3_aa: CASSSGLAPASEEQYF
cdr3_nt: TGTGCCAGCAGCTCCGGACTAGCCCCCGCCTCGGAGGAGCAGTACTTC